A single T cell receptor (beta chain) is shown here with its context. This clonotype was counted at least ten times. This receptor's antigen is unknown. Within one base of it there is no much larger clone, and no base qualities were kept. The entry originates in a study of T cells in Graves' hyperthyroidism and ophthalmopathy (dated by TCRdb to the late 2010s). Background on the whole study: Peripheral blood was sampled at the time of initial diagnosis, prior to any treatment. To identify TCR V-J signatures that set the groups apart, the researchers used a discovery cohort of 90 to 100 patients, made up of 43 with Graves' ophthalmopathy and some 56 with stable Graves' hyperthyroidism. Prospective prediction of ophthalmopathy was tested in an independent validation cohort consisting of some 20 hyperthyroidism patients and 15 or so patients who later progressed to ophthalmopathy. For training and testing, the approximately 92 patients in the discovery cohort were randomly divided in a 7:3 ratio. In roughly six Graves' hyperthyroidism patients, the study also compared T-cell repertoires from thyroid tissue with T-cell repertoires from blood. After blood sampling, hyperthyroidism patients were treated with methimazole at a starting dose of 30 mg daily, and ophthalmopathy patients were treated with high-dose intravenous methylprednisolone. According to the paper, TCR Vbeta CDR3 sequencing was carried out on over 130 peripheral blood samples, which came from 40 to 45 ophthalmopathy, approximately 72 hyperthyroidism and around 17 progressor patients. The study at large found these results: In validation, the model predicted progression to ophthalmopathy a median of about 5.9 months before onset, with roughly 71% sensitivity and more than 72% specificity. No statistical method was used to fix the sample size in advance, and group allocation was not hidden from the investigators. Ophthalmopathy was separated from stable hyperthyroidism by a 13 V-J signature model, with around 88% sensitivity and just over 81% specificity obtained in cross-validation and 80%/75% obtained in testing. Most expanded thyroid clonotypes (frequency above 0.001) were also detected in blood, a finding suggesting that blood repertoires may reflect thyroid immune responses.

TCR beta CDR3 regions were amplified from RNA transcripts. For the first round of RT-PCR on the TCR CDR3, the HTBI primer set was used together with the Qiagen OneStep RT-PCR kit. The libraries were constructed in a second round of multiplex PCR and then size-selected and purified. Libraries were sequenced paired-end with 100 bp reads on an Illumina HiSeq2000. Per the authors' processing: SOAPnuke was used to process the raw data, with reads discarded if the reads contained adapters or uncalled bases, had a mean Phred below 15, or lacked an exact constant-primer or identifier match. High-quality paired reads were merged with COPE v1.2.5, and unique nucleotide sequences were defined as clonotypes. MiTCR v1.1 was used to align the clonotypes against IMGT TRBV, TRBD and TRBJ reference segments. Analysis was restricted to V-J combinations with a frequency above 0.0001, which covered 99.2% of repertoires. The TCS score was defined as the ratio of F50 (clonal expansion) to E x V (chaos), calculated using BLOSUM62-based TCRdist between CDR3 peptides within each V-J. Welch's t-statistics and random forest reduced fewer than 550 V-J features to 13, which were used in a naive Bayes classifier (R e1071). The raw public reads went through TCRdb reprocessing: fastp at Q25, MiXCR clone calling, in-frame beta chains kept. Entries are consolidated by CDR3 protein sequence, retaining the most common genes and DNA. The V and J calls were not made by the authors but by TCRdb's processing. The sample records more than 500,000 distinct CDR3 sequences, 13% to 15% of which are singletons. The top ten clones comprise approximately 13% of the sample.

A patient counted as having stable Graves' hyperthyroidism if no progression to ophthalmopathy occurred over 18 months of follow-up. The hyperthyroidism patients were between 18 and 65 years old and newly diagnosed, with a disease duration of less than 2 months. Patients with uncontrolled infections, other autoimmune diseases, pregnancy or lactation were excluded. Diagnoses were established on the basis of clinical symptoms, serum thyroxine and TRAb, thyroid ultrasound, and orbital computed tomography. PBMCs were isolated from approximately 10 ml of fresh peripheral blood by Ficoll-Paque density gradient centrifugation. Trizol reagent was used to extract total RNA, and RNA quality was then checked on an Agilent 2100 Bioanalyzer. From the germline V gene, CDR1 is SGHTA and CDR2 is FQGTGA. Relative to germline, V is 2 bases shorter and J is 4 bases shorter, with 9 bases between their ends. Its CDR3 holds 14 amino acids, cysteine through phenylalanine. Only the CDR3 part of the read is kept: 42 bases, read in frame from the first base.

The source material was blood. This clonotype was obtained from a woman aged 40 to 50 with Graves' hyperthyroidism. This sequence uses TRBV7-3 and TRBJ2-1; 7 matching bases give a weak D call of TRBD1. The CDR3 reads CASSLSGGYNEQFF. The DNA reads TGTGCCAGCAGCTTATCAGGGGGGTACAATGAGCAGTTCTTC.